The sequence of this T cell receptor beta chain was determined in a study of T cell responses to AZD1222 COVID-19 vaccine. Overall study results and limits: Clonal diversity may have been underestimated, and the donors were mostly white British, with more females than males. Of spike-specific TCRs, nearly half reportedly target regions left unmutated in variants. Elevations in Spike-specific TCR breadth and depth followed administration of two AZD1222 doses.

The germline gives CDR1 LNHDA, CDR2 SQIVND (reference sequence). Trimming left V 0 bases short and J 6 bases short, with 8 bases between. CDR3 size: 14 residues. Pooling of second doses given at about 4 or about 12 weeks was done. A remark on this clone: What it binds is not known.

The protocol was immunoSEQ multiplex PCR, while the TCRdb copy is restricted to in-frame clones and leaves out a portion. The table records around 140,000 clones, 90% of them present only once. This sequence originates from an adult who received the AZD1222 COVID-19 vaccine. The J gene is TRBJ2-2, the V gene TRBV19; D is possibly TRBD1 (6 bases). The sequencing used peripheral blood, collected 28 days after the second AZD1222 dose. The CDR3 region is CASSIETGPGELFF. The DNA for the CDR3 is TGTGCCAGTAGTATAGAAACAGGGCCCGGGGAGCTGTTTTTT. The complete variable domain, with remaining parts taken from reference TRBV19 and TRBJ2-2, reads DGGITQSPKYLFRKEGQNVTLSCEQNLNHDAMYWYRQDPGQGLRLIYYSQIVNDFQKGDIAEGYSVSREKKESFPLTVTSAQKNPTAFYLCASSIETGPGELFFGEGSRLTVL.